This TCR beta chain is from a study of response to subunit inactivated influenza vaccine. Overall study findings and caveats: The authors offered the suggestion that each seasonal influenza vaccination recruits few new T cells.

TCRdb reanalysed the RT-PCR reads using MiXCR and keeps one entry per CDR3 protein. There are about half a million distinct CDR3 sequences in the sample; 7.6% occur only once, and roughly 13% lies in the top ten. The ends lost 7 bases at V and 2 bases at J; junction bases unmatched: 5. Germline values: CDR1 SNHLY, CDR2 FYNNEI. The CDR3 spans 15 residues. Comment on this clonotype: The antigen remains undetermined.

J is TRBJ2-2 and V is TRBV2, with 9 bases aligning to TRBD2. This specimen consisted of PBMCs from blood, obtained less than 25 months after vaccination. The sequence was collected from a man between 50 and 75 years old who received an inactivated influenza vaccine. The CDR3 nucleotides read TGTGCCAGCACGGGACTAGCAGAAAACACCGGGGAGCTGTTTTTT. It yields the protein CASTGLAENTGELFF.